This TCR beta chain was recovered during a study of blood T cell repertoires in COVID-19. On the study more broadly: The cDNA or gDNA used as material had been derived from T cells, B-cell-depleted T cells, or PBMCs.

CDR3 length: 16 amino acids. The V end lost 5 bases, the J end lost 2 bases, and 16 bases lay between the germline ends. Germline V gives CDR1 MNHEY, CDR2 SMNVEV (reference sequence). Assay used: immunoSEQ multiplex PCR; TCRdb lists only in-frame clones, some missing. In the table there are around 100,000 clones, 75% to 95% of which are singletons. J is TRBJ1-5 and V is TRBV27; D possibly corresponds to TRBD1 (6 bases). This clonotype was obtained from a human donor in a cohort sampled during active COVID-19. Sequences were obtained from peripheral blood. CDR3 amino acids: CASSREGGEGNQPQHF. Here the CDR3 DNA reads TGTGCCAGCAGTCGCGAAGGGGGGGAGGGCAATCAGCCCCAGCATTTT.